The rows below give T cell receptor beta chains drawn from one sample of a study of cytomegalovirus exposure and HLA in healthy donors. Produced via immunoSEQ multiplex PCR; TCRdb's table is partial and in-frame only. Altogether roughly 170,000 clones are present, around 68% being singletons, with the ten largest covering about 1.6%. Sequenced input: PBMCs. The receptors were gathered from a girl aged 10 to 17 in good health and CMV-seronegative. Each CDR3 is given with its conserved first and last residue. A D gene is named only where the DNA matches it firmly. Size values are once, few and many counts, or a class for expanded clones, and some rows have none.

CDR3 DNA: TGTGCCAGTAGTTTTCGGACAGCTGAAGCTTTCTTT; CDR3 protein: CASSFRTAEAFF; V gene: TRBV19; D gene: -; clone size: -; J gene: TRBJ1-1
CDR3 DNA: TGTGCCAGCAGTAAAAACAGAGGGCCCACTGAAGCTTTCTTT; CDR3 protein: CASSKNRGPTEAFF; V gene: TRBV6-6; D gene: -; clone size: few; J gene: TRBJ1-1
CDR3 DNA: TGTGCCAGCAGCCATGCGGGGAATGAGCAGTTCTTC; CDR3 protein: CASSHAGNEQFF; V gene: TRBV7-6; D gene: -; clone size: -; J gene: TRBJ2-1
CDR3 DNA: TGCGCCAGCAGCGACGGACTAGTTATCGCCGGGGAGCTGTTTTTT; CDR3 protein: CASSDGLVIAGELFF; V gene: TRBV5-1; D gene: TRBD2; clone size: -; J gene: TRBJ2-2
CDR3 DNA: TGTGCCAGCAGCTGGGGACAGGCCTCCTGGGGGTCCTATAATTCACCCCTCCACTTT; CDR3 protein: CASSWGQASWGSYNSPLHF; V gene: TRBV5-5; D gene: TRBD1; clone size: -; J gene: TRBJ1-6
CDR3 DNA: TGTGCCAGTAGCGAGAAGGGGCAGGGAACCGAAAAACTGTTTTTT; CDR3 protein: CASSEKGQGTEKLFF; V gene: TRBV19; D gene: -; clone size: -; J gene: TRBJ1-4
CDR3 DNA: TGTGCCACCAGCAGAGCAGGGGATCAGCCCCAGCATTTT; CDR3 protein: CATSRAGDQPQHF; V gene: TRBV15; D gene: -; clone size: -; J gene: TRBJ1-5
CDR3 DNA: TGTGCCAGTAGTATAGATCGGGGTCAACAGCCCCAGCATTTT; CDR3 protein: CASSIDRGQQPQHF; V gene: TRBV19; D gene: -; clone size: -; J gene: TRBJ1-5
CDR3 DNA: TGTGCCAGCAGCCAAGAGAGCGGGGGGGCCAGTGAGCAGTACTTC; CDR3 protein: CASSQESGGASEQYF; V gene: TRBV4-2; D gene: TRBD2; clone size: -; J gene: TRBJ2-7
CDR3 DNA: TGTGCCAGCAGGGAGGGTCAGGAAGGCAATCAGCCCCAGCATTTT; CDR3 protein: CASREGQEGNQPQHF; V gene: TRBV2; D gene: -; clone size: -; J gene: TRBJ1-5
CDR3 DNA: TGTGCCACCAGCAGGGTCAGATACAGGGAGTCGTACGAGCAGTACTTC; CDR3 protein: CATSRVRYRESYEQYF; V gene: TRBV15; D gene: -; clone size: -; J gene: TRBJ2-7
CDR3 DNA: TGCGCCAGCAGCTTCTTTGTCGGCGGGGGGGGCTCTGGGGCCAACGTCCTGACTTTC; CDR3 protein: CASSFFVGGGGSGANVLTF; V gene: TRBV10-2; D gene: TRBD2; clone size: once; J gene: TRBJ2-6
CDR3 DNA: TGTGCCAGCAGTGCCCCCCACAGGGGGCGGAATTCACCCCTCCACTTT; CDR3 protein: CASSAPHRGRNSPLHF; V gene: TRBV6-1; D gene: TRBD1; clone size: few; J gene: TRBJ1-6
CDR3 DNA: TGCGCCAGCAGCTTGGGAGGGGGCGACCATGGCTACACCTTC; CDR3 protein: CASSLGGGDHGYTF; V gene: TRBV5-1; D gene: TRBD1; clone size: few; J gene: TRBJ1-2
CDR3 DNA: TGTGCCAGCAGTGGGCAGATGAACACTGAAGCTTTCTTT; CDR3 protein: CASSGQMNTEAFF; V gene: TRBV2; D gene: -; clone size: -; J gene: TRBJ1-1
CDR3 DNA: TGTGCCAGCAGTGAGTTACAGGAACACTCTGGGGCCAACGTCCTGACTTTC; CDR3 protein: CASSELQEHSGANVLTF; V gene: TRBV6-1; D gene: -; clone size: few; J gene: TRBJ2-6
CDR3 DNA: TGTGCCAGCAGCTTAGGGGAAGGACTAGCGAGCGAGCAGTACTTC; CDR3 protein: CASSLGEGLASEQYF; V gene: TRBV7-6; D gene: TRBD2; clone size: -; J gene: TRBJ2-7
CDR3 DNA: TGTGCCAGCAGTAGCGGGGGAACCCAGGAGACCCAGTACTTC; CDR3 protein: CASSSGGTQETQYF; V gene: TRBV11-1; D gene: TRBD2; clone size: -; J gene: TRBJ2-5
CDR3 DNA: TGTGCCAGCAGCCAGAAGACAGTCCGAAATCAGCCCCAGCATTTT; CDR3 protein: CASSQKTVRNQPQHF; V gene: TRBV5-6; D gene: -; clone size: few; J gene: TRBJ1-5
CDR3 DNA: TGTGCCAGCAGTGAAAGGGGTTCGGTAAAACTGTTTTTT; CDR3 protein: CASSERGSVKLFF; V gene: TRBV2; D gene: -; clone size: -; J gene: TRBJ1-4
CDR3 DNA: TGTGCCAGCTCCCACGACAGGAACACTGAAGCTTTCTTT; CDR3 protein: CASSHDRNTEAFF; V gene: TRBV18; D gene: -; clone size: -; J gene: TRBJ1-1
CDR3 DNA: TGTGCCAGCATCGCTCCCGCAGGGGGCATGTCCTACGAGCAGTACTTC; CDR3 protein: CASIAPAGGMSYEQYF; V gene: TRBV28; D gene: TRBD1; clone size: -; J gene: TRBJ2-7
CDR3 DNA: TGTGCCAGCAGCAAGGGACAGGGTTTTGAGACCCAGTACTTC; CDR3 protein: CASSKGQGFETQYF; V gene: TRBV6-5; D gene: TRBD1; clone size: once; J gene: TRBJ2-5
CDR3 DNA: TGCGCCAGCAGCAGACCCGAGGGCTCTGGAAACACCATATATTTT; CDR3 protein: CASSRPEGSGNTIYF; V gene: TRBV5-1; D gene: -; clone size: once; J gene: TRBJ1-3
CDR3 DNA: TGTGCCAGTAGTATAGGAAGGGGCTCTGAAGCTTTCTTT; CDR3 protein: CASSIGRGSEAFF; V gene: TRBV19; D gene: -; clone size: -; J gene: TRBJ1-1